The 8 T cell receptor beta chains listed next were all sequenced from one sample in a study of T cell responses to AZD1222 COVID-19 vaccine. Clones were read by immunoSEQ multiplex PCR, and TCRdb kept only the in-frame ones, dropping some. This sample has tens of thousands of clones, with approximately 85% found just once. The specimen comprised peripheral blood, sampled 28 days after the second AZD1222 dose. The receptors stem from an adult who received the AZD1222 COVID-19 vaccine.

The chain uses TRBV10-3 and TRBJ2-1, with D possibly TRBD1 on 6 matching bases. Germline-derived CDR1 and CDR2 are ENHRY and SYGVKD. Trimming took off 6 bases at V and 1 base at J, with 13 bases between the two ends. The CDR3 loop spans 15 amino acids. The CDR3 DNA reads TGTGCCATCAGAGATGAAGGGGGTTCCTACAATGAGCAGTTCTTC. Residues: CAIRDEGGSYNEQFF.

This clone appeared once. The chain has TRBV5-6 and TRBJ1-2; 7 nucleotides line up with TRBD1. This CDR3 is 16 amino acids long. Germline CDR1 SGHDT, CDR2 YYEEEE. V dropped 5 bases and J dropped 2; count of bases not matched to a gene: 12. The CDR3 sequence is CASRGTARPPNYGYTF. CDR3 DNA sequence: TGTGCCAGCAGGGGGACAGCGCGGCCCCCCAACTATGGCTACACCTTC.

V is TRBV7-8 and J is TRBJ1-1; tentatively, D is TRBD1 (6 bases). Germline values: CDR1 SGHVS, CDR2 FQNEAQ. CDR3 length equals 17 residues. V was cut by 1 base and J by 0 bases, with 15 bases left in between. The chain's CDR3 is CASSLGPAGGMNTEAFF. As DNA, the CDR3 is TGTGCCAGCAGCTTAGGGCCAGCGGGGGGCATGAACACTGAAGCTTTCTTT. The entire variable domain, with the rest obtained from reference TRBV7-8 and TRBJ1-1, is as follows: GAGVSQSPRYKVAKRGQDVALRCDPISGHVSLFWYQQALGQGPEFLTYFQNEAQLDKSGLPSDRFFAERPEGSVSTLKIQRTQQEDSAVYLCASSLGPAGGMNTEAFFGQGTRLTVV.

The chain carries TRBV29-1 and TRBJ2-2; D perhaps matches TRBD2 (5 bases). CDR1 and CDR2 (germline): SQVTM, ANQGSEA. CDR3 length equals 13 residues. V lost 4 bases to trimming and J lost 3 bases, with 9 bases between them. CDR3: CSVGGPDTGELFF. In DNA, the CDR3 is TGCAGCGTTGGAGGGCCGGACACCGGGGAGCTGTTTTTT.

The V gene is TRBV4-3, the J gene TRBJ2-3, with D perhaps matching TRBD2 (5 bases). The CDR3 covers 13 residues. V gave up 1 base and J gave up 4 bases, with 6 bases separating them. CDR1 is LGHNA, CDR2 YSLEER, per germline. The CDR3 DNA sequence: TGCGCCAGCAGCCAAGGACTACCAGATACGCAGTATTTT. Its protein is CASSQGLPDTQYF.

The chain is built from TRBV28 and TRBJ1-5; the match to TRBD1 covers 7 bases. CDR1 and CDR2 from the germline V gene are MDHEN and SYDVKM. This CDR3 has 13 amino acids. V lost 6 bases to trimming and J lost 10 bases; unmatched junction nucleotides: 9. The CDR3 coding sequence is TGTGCCAGCAGACCCGGGACAGCGCTACCCCAGCATTTT. Residues: CASRPGTALPQHF. The entire variable domain, with the rest obtained from reference TRBV28 and TRBJ1-5, is as follows: DVKVTQSSRYLVKRTGEKVFLECVQDMDHENMFWYRQDPGLGLRLIYFSYDVKMKEKGDIPEGYSVSREKKERFSLILESASTNQTSMYLCASRPGTALPQHFGDGTRLSIL.

This clone has just one count. The chain uses TRBV24-1 and TRBJ2-3; D not resolved. The CDR3 has 16 amino acids. The germline V and J ends were trimmed by 3 bases and 0 bases, with 12 bases remaining between them. CDR1 is KGHDR and CDR2 is SFDVKD in the germline V gene. CDR3 nucleotide sequence: TGTGCCACCAGTGATCCGGGTCGGAGCAGCACAGATACGCAGTATTTT. It yields the protein CATSDPGRSSTDTQYF.

The chain employs TRBV7-8 and TRBJ2-1; D unclear. CDR3 length equals 17 residues. V was trimmed by 2 bases and J by 4 bases, leaving 18 bases between them. Germline CDR1 SGHVS, CDR2 FQNEAQ. CDR3 coding DNA: TGTGCCAGCAGCTTATTAGTCAGGACGGAAATATACAATGAGCAGTTCTTC. It yields the protein CASSLLVRTEIYNEQFF.